This T cell receptor (beta chain) was identified during a study of blood T cell repertoires in COVID-19. Study-level information: The study drew acute and convalescent COVID-19 samples from the United States, Italy and Spain. T cells, B-cell-depleted T cells, or PBMCs provided the cDNA or gDNA that served as material.

TCRdb keeps only in-frame clones here, not all; method: immunoSEQ multiplex PCR. The sample gives under 350,000 clones, 85% to 90% of which show up once; roughly 4% is in the top ten. The CDR3 has 12 residues. J was trimmed by 5 bases and V by 6 bases; bases with no gene match: 3. In germline, CDR1 is MNHEY, CDR2 SVGAGI. The sequenced sample consisted of peripheral blood. The sequence came from a man younger than 35 with active or convalescent COVID-19. This sequence joins TRBV6-5 and TRBJ2-5; 7 bases are a match to TRBD1. CDR3 sequence reads: CASRRGLETQYF. CDR3 nucleotides: TGTGCCAGCAGGAGGGGGCTGGAGACCCAGTACTTC.